A selection of T cell receptor beta chains follows, all from one sample in a study of blood T cell repertoires in COVID-19. TCRdb keeps only in-frame clones here, not all; method: immunoSEQ multiplex PCR. The table records about 120,000 clones, 85% of them present only once. The source material was peripheral blood. The receptors come from an elderly man with active or convalescent COVID-19. Both conserved end residues are part of each CDR3. The D gene is left open where the match is weak.

d_call: TRBD1
v_call: TRBV3-1/TRBV3-2
cdr3_aa: CASSHLGQGKTEAFF

d_call: -
v_call: TRBV18
cdr3_aa: CASSPRGDGEKLFF

d_call: TRBD1
v_call: TRBV30
cdr3_aa: CAWAFGRGKLYTGTQYF

d_call: TRBD1
v_call: TRBV19
cdr3_aa: CASRPQGSVGYTF

d_call: TRBD1
v_call: TRBV4-1
cdr3_aa: CASSQNPGQLTETQYF

d_call: TRBD2
v_call: TRBV28
cdr3_aa: CASSPPPLATSTDTQYF

d_call: TRBD1
v_call: TRBV30
cdr3_aa: CAWSVQGAAGNTIYF

d_call: -
v_call: TRBV7-2
cdr3_aa: CASSLEAGEAFF

d_call: -
v_call: TRBV21-1
cdr3_aa: CASITDGPSGTYYEQYF

d_call: TRBD2
v_call: TRBV6-5
cdr3_aa: CASSYGTSVDTQYF

d_call: TRBD1
v_call: TRBV5-5
cdr3_aa: CASSLDAPPGTALF

d_call: TRBD1
v_call: TRBV4-2
cdr3_aa: CASSQELQGGPKQETQYF

d_call: TRBD1
v_call: TRBV2
cdr3_aa: CASSSGSTGGSEKLFF

d_call: -
v_call: TRBV20-1
cdr3_aa: CSASWGRDEKLFF

d_call: TRBD2
v_call: TRBV7-2
cdr3_aa: CASSFAVAGGTYGQYF

d_call: -
v_call: TRBV6-5
cdr3_aa: CASSTRGTGEKLFF

d_call: TRBD2
v_call: TRBV7-3
cdr3_aa: CASSLGTRPLGWPYEQYF

d_call: TRBD2
v_call: TRBV7-7
cdr3_aa: CASSFRYSGGVQETQYF

d_call: TRBD1
v_call: TRBV6-5
cdr3_aa: CASSPRRTGNYGYTF

d_call: -
v_call: TRBV5-1
cdr3_aa: CASSPGVGFTEAFF

d_call: -
v_call: TRBV6-2/TRBV6-3
cdr3_aa: CASSYGFGVQETQYF

d_call: -
v_call: TRBV4-1
cdr3_aa: CASSQGLHQETQYF